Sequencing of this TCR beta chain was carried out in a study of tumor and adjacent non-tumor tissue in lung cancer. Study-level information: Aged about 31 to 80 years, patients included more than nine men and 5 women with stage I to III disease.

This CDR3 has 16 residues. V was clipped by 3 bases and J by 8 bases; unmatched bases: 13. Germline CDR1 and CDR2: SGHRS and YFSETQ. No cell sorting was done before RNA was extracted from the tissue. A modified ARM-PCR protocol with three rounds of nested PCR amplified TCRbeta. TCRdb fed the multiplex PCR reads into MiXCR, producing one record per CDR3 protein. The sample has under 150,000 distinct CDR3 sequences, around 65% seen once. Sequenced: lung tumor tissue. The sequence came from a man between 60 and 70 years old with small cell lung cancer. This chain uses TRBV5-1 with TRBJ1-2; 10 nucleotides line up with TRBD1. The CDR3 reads CASSWTLDRGSAGYTF. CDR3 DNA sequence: TGCGCCAGCAGCTGGACCCTGGACAGGGGGTCGGCAGGCTACACCTTC.